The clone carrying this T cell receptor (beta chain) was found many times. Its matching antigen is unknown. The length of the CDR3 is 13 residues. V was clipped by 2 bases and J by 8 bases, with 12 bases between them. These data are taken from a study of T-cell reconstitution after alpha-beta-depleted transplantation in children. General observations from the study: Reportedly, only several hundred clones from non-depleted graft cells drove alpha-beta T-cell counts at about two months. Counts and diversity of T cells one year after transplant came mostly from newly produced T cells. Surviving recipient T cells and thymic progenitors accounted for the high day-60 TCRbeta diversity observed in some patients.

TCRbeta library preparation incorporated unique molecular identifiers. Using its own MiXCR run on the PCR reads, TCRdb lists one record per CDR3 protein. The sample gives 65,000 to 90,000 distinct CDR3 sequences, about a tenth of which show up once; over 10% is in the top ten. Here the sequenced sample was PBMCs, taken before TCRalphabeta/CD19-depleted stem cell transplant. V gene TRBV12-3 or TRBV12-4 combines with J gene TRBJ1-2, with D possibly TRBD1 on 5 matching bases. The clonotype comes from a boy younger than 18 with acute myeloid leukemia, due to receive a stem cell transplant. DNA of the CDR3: TGTGCCAGCAGTTTAATCGGGGGAGAGGGCTACACCTTC. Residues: CASSLIGGEGYTF.